This TCR beta chain was sequenced for a study of T cells in Graves' hyperthyroidism and ophthalmopathy. Amplification yielded TCR beta CDR3 regions, with RNA transcripts as the source. Initially, a first-round RT-PCR of the TCR CDR3 employed the HTBI primer set. MiXCR, applied by TCRdb to the multiplex PCR reads, yields one record per CDR3 protein. Here the sample spans about 210,000 distinct CDR3 sequences, about a sixth being singletons. This clonotype has at least ten counts. Antigen unknown. Study-wide results and limits: In blood, most of the thyroid clonotypes expanded above 0.001 were also present. The model foresaw ophthalmopathy a median 6.5 months prior to onset.

In germline, CDR1 is ENHRY, CDR2 SYGVKD. V lost 2 bases to trimming and J lost 6 bases, with 3 bases between them. There are 11 residues in the CDR3. Exclusion of patients followed from uncontrolled infection, other autoimmune disease, pregnancy or lactation. Clinical symptoms, serum thyroxine and TRAb, thyroid ultrasound and orbital computed tomography were used for the diagnoses. Material for sequencing was blood. The source of this sequence is a man between 50 and 59 years old with Graves' hyperthyroidism. The chain has TRBV10-3 and TRBJ2-3; D gene uncertain. The CDR3 loop reads CAISEGDTQYF. CDR3 nucleotide sequence: TGTGCCATCAGTGAGGGGGATACGCAGTATTTT.